This entry lists 2 T cell receptor beta chains sequenced from one sample in a study of molecular identifiers for immune sequencing clone quantification. TCRdb ran MiXCR on the PCR reads and lists one entry per CDR3 protein. The sample includes around 460,000 distinct CDR3 sequences, about 25% seen only once; the top ten take about 0.75%. Sequenced input: naive CD8+ T cells from blood, with Jurkat cell RNA spiked in. Stated subset: FACS-sorted CD8+CD4-CCR7+CD45RA+ naive T cells. These TCRs come from a human donor in good health. Some libraries in this study had Jurkat cell RNA spiked in.

The chain links TRBV7-6 to TRBJ2-1; D ambiguous. With 4 bases removed from V and 1 base from J, the gap between germline ends came to 5 bases. Looked up from germline, CDR1 is SGHVS and CDR2 is FNYEAQ. This CDR3 is built from 13 residues. CDR3 loop: CASSSASYNEQFF. The CDR3 nucleotides read TGTGCCAGCAGCTCCGCATCCTACAATGAGCAGTTCTTC.

The chain joins TRBV19 to TRBJ2-7; 11 nucleotides align to TRBD1. Germline assignment: CDR1 LNHDA and CDR2 SQIVND (reference sequence). Trimming removed 1 base from V and 2 bases from J; junction bases left unmatched: 1. This CDR3 is built from 15 residues. In DNA, the CDR3 is TGTGCCAGTAGTATAGTGGGACAGGGGGCCTACGAGCAGTACTTC. This encodes CASSIVGQGAYEQYF.